The T cell receptor (beta chain) under discussion was sequenced for a study of blood T cell repertoires in COVID-19. Study-wide context: In each case, the material was cDNA or gDNA derived from T cells, B-cell-depleted T cells, or PBMCs.

In the authors' methods: For nucleated cells, counts were estimated from reference gene primer amplification. Sequencing used immunoSEQ multiplex PCR; TCRdb keeps in-frame clones, though not all of them. The V and J calls and the clone size are those of that table, but D and trimming were determined from the DNA. This table holds over 200,000 clones, roughly 84% found once. The V and J ends lost 8 bases and 1 base respectively, with 11 bases between them. Germline CDR1 MNHNY, CDR2 SVGAGI (reference sequence). CDR3 length equals 13 residues. This chain connects TRBV6-6 to TRBJ2-5, with D unclear. This clonotype was obtained from a man between 35 and 55 years old with acute or convalescent COVID-19. Source material: peripheral blood. The CDR3 loop is CASSEPPQETQYF. The CDR3 nucleotides read TGTGCCAGCTCGGAGCCACCCCAAGAGACCCAGTACTTC.